A single sample is the source of the 19 T cell receptor beta chains below, sequenced in a study of cytomegalovirus exposure and HLA in healthy donors (TCRdb year 2017). The receptor library was made with the immunoSEQ multiplex PCR assay. Drawn from immuneACCESS, this table holds only the in-frame rearrangements with V and J called that TCRdb kept. Clones are partly lost; checked studies trace under half to an unresolved V gene and leave the rest unexplained. This sample comprises some 110,000 clones, 70% to 90% of them detected only once. The ten top clones hold 1.5% to 2% of the sample. The sample comprised PBMCs. Receptor source: a man between 18 and 35 years old in good health and CMV-seronegative.

This clone was recorded only once. V gene TRBV9 combines with J gene TRBJ2-6; possibly TRBD1 for D (6 bases). The V gene lost 3 bases and the J gene lost 0 bases, with 16 bases spanning the gap. The CDR3 is made up of 18 amino acids. CDR1 is SGDLS, CDR2 YYNGEE, per germline. Here the CDR3 reads CASSAPQGSASGANVLTF. For the CDR3, the DNA is TGTGCCAGCAGCGCCCCCCAGGGGTCTGCCTCTGGGGCCAACGTCCTGACTTTC. Looking up the rest from reference TRBV9 and TRBJ2-6 gives the full variable domain: DSGVTQTPKHLITATGQRVTLRCSPRSGDLSVYWYQQSLDQGLQFLIQYYNGEERAKGNILERFSAQQFPDLHSELNLSSLELGDSALYFCASSAPQGSASGANVLTFGAGSRLTVL.

The rearrangement links TRBV29-1 to TRBJ2-7; 8 bases match TRBD1. Germline lookup yields CDR1 SQVTM and CDR2 ANQGSEA. The CDR3 runs 14 residues. V lost 4 bases, J lost 1 base, and 6 bases stayed unmatched. The CDR3 loop is CSVGPRQGSYEQYF. The CDR3 region has the DNA TGCAGCGTTGGCCCCCGACAGGGGTCCTACGAGCAGTACTTC.

The chain has TRBV6-6 and TRBJ1-2; D is unresolved. The germline V and J ends were trimmed by 5 bases and 0 bases, with 10 bases remaining between them. Per the germline V gene, CDR1 is MNHNY and CDR2 is SVGAGI (reference sequence). This CDR3 spans 14 amino acids. CDR3: CASSILGANYGYTF. The DNA for the CDR3 is TGTGCCAGCAGTATCTTGGGAGCTAACTATGGCTACACCTTC.

This chain joins TRBV10-3 and TRBJ1-5; D uncertain. V was cut by 0 bases and J by 0 bases, with 12 bases left in between. This CDR3 has 17 amino acids. CDR1 and CDR2 (germline): ENHRY, SYGVKD. CDR3 sequence reads: CAISESPLLYSNQPQHF. CDR3 bases: TGTGCCATCAGTGAGTCGCCGCTCCTCTATAGCAATCAGCCCCAGCATTTT.

V is TRBV28 and J is TRBJ1-5; D gene ambiguous. The CDR3 extends over 12 amino acids. V lost 1 base and J lost 7, with 5 bases in between. Germline CDR1 is MDHEN and CDR2 is SYDVKM. The CDR3 coding sequence is TGTGCCAGCAGTTTATTTAGCCAGCCCCAGCATTTT. This gives the protein CASSLFSQPQHF.

The gene calls are TRBV6-6 and TRBJ1-1, with TRBD1 matching over 9 bases. The CDR3 sequence is 15 residues long. The ends lost 3 bases at V and 5 bases at J; junction bases unmatched: 7. Per the germline V gene, CDR1 is MNHNY and CDR2 is SVGAGI (reference sequence). The CDR3 loop is CASSYSYRGPTEAFF. DNA for the CDR3: TGTGCCAGCAGTTATTCCTACAGGGGGCCGACTGAAGCTTTCTTT.

The CDR3 DNA is TGCAGCGTTGATGCGTTAGGACAGGGGAACTATGGCTACACCTTC. Protein sequence: CSVDALGQGNYGYTF. The genes are TRBV29-1 and TRBJ1-2; TRBD1 agrees at 9 bases. Per the germline V gene, CDR1 is SQVTM and CDR2 is ANQGSEA. Germline trimming cut 3 bases from V and 2 bases from J; bases unmatched to any gene: 7. The CDR3 consists of 15 residues.

The V call is TRBV11-2, the J call TRBJ2-7; 8 bases line up with TRBD2. V lost 3 bases and J lost 2; bases outside the gene matches: 6. From germline, CDR1 is SGHAT and CDR2 FQNNGV. The CDR3 is made up of 15 amino acids. The CDR3 reads CASSFSTSGTYEQYF. The CDR3 DNA follows: TGTGCCAGCAGCTTTTCAACTAGCGGTACCTACGAGCAGTACTTC.

The rearrangement uses TRBV25-1 and TRBJ2-7; 8 bases are a match to TRBD1. J lost 2 bases, V lost 0 bases, and 3 bases had no gene match. This CDR3 spans 15 amino acids. The germline gives CDR1 MGHDK, CDR2 SYGVNS. CDR3 sequence reads: CASSEYIQGAYEQYF. The DNA of the CDR3 is TGTGCCAGCAGTGAATATATACAGGGGGCCTACGAGCAGTACTTC.

At least ten counts were recorded for this clone. The rearrangement joins TRBV10-1 to TRBJ1-2; 9 nucleotides line up with TRBD1. Per the germline V gene, CDR1 is WNHNN and CDR2 is SYGVQD (reference sequence). The CDR3 runs 13 residues. Unmatched junction bases numbered 4, after V lost 6 bases and J lost 5 bases. CDR3 DNA sequence: TGCGCCAGCAGCCCGACAGGGGGGTATGGCTACACCTTC. Amino acid sequence: CASSPTGGYGYTF.

The genes are TRBV9 and TRBJ2-2, with TRBD2 as a possible D gene (5 bases). The germline V gene has CDR1 SGDLS and CDR2 YYNGEE. The CDR3 consists of 15 residues. Trimming left V 3 bases short and J 7 bases short, with 16 bases between. CDR3 amino acids: CASSGSRPRGGELFF. CDR3 sequence (DNA): TGTGCCAGCAGCGGATCCCGGCCACGGGGCGGGGAGCTGTTTTTT.

V and J are TRBV19 and TRBJ2-1; 9 nucleotides agree with TRBD2. V gave up 1 base and J gave up 7 bases; unmatched junction bases: 17. Germline V gene lookup returns CDR1 LNHDA and CDR2 SQIVND (reference sequence). The CDR3 loop spans 19 amino acids. The CDR3 reads CASSIALWASGTWGNEQFF. The CDR3 DNA reads as TGTGCCAGTAGTATAGCTTTGTGGGCTAGCGGGACATGGGGTAATGAGCAGTTCTTC.

The genes are TRBV13 and TRBJ2-7, with D uncertain. The germline CDR1 and CDR2 sequences are PRHDT and FYEKMQ (reference sequence). Deletions cut 3 bases from V and 0 bases from J, with 9 bases between. The CDR3 has 14 amino acids. The CDR3 region has the DNA TGTGCCAGCAGCTTTACAGAGATCTCCTACGAGCAGTACTTC. Translated, it gives CASSFTEISYEQYF.

The V call is TRBV9, the J call TRBJ1-1; D remains unclear. Germline V gene lookup returns CDR1 SGDLS and CDR2 YYNGEE. This CDR3 has 13 residues. Trimming took 2 bases from V and 1 from J, leaving 6 bases between them. The CDR3 DNA sequence: TGTGCCAGCAGCGTGGCGGGGAACACTGAAGCTTTCTTT. It specifies CASSVAGNTEAFF.

The CDR3 DNA reads as TGTGCCAGTAGAAAAACGGGCGCAGGGGTCAGCTATGGCTACACCTTC. Residues: CASRKTGAGVSYGYTF. V is TRBV19 and J is TRBJ1-2; D may be TRBD1 (6 bases). The CDR3 loop spans 16 amino acids. The V gene lost 6 bases and the J gene lost 4 bases, with 21 bases spanning the gap. The germline gives CDR1 LNHDA, CDR2 SQIVND (reference sequence). Using reference TRBV19 and TRBJ1-2 for the parts outside the CDR3, the full variable domain is DGGITQSPKYLFRKEGQNVTLSCEQNLNHDAMYWYRQDPGQGLRLIYYSQIVNDFQKGDIAEGYSVSREKKESFPLTVTSAQKNPTAFYLCASRKTGAGVSYGYTFGSGTRLTVV.

The CDR3 reads CASSTLGRMNTEAFF. CDR3 in DNA: TGTGCCAGCAGTACATTAGGGAGGATGAACACTGAAGCTTTCTTT. The gene calls are TRBV7-9 and TRBJ1-1; D ambiguous. The CDR3 covers 15 residues. V was shortened by 6 bases and J by 0 bases, with 14 bases between the two germline ends. Germline-derived CDR1 and CDR2 are SEHNR and FQNEAQ (reference sequence).

The chain carries TRBV19 and TRBJ2-1; D not certain. Germline CDR1 reads LNHDA; CDR2 reads SQIVND (reference sequence). The CDR3 runs 13 residues. V was pared by 7 bases and J by 8 bases, with 15 bases between. CDR3 in amino acids: CASNPTEFDEQFF. CDR3 nucleotides: TGTGCCAGTAACCCTACGGAGTTCGATGAGCAGTTCTTC.

The V gene is TRBV19, the J gene TRBJ2-7; the D gene is possibly TRBD2 (5 bases). V was cut by 7 bases and J by 4 bases, with 20 bases left in between. CDR1 and CDR2 from the germline V gene are LNHDA and SQIVND (reference sequence). This CDR3 has 15 residues. As DNA, the CDR3 is TGTGCCAGTACTCCCTCGGGGAGAGGCCTTTACGAGCAGTACTTC. Its translation is CASTPSGRGLYEQYF.

The rearrangement joins TRBV4-2 to TRBJ2-6, with 7 bases identical to TRBD1. Germline assignment: CDR1 LGHNA and CDR2 YNFKEQ. The CDR3 covers 18 residues. The trim removed 7 bases at V and 1 base at J, leaving 13 bases unmatched. The CDR3 region is CASNGKWDSGSGANVLTF. CDR3 nucleotide sequence: TGTGCCAGCAACGGGAAATGGGACAGCGGTTCTGGGGCCAACGTCCTGACTTTC.